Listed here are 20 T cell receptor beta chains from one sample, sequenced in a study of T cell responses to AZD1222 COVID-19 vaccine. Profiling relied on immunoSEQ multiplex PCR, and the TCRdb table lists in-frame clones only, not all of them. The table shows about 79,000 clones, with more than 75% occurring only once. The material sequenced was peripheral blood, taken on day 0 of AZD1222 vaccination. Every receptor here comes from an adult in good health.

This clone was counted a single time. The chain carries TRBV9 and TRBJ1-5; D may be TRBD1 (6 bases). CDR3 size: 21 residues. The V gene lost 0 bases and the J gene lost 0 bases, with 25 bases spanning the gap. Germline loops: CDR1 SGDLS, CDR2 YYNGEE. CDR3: CASSVELLAGLGGYSNQPQHF. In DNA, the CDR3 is TGTGCCAGCAGCGTAGAACTTCTGGCAGGGCTAGGGGGGTATAGCAATCAGCCCCAGCATTTT.

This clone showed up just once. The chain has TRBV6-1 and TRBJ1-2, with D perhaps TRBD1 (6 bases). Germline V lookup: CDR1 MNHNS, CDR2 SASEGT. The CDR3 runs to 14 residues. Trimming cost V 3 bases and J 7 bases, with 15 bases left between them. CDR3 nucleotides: TGTGCCAGCAGTGAGAAACTGCAGGGGATTGGCTACACCTTC. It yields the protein CASSEKLQGIGYTF.

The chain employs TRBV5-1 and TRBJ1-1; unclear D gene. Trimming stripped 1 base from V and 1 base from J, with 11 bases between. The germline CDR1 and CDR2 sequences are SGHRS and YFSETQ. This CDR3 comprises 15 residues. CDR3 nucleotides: TGCGCCAGCAGCTTGCAGGCCGGACCGAACACTGAAGCTTTCTTT. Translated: CASSLQAGPNTEAFF.

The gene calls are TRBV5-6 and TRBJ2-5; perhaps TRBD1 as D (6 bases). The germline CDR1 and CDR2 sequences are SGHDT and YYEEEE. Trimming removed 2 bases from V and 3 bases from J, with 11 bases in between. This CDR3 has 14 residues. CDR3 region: CASSLEGVEETQYF. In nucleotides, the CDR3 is TGTGCCAGCAGCTTAGAGGGGGTCGAAGAGACCCAGTACTTC.

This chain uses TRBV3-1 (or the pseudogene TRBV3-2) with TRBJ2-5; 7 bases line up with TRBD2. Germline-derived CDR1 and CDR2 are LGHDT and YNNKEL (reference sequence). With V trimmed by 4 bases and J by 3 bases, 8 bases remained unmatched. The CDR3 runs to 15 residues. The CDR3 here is CASSRIRLAEETQYF. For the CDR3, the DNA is TGTGCCAGCAGCCGAATAAGGCTAGCGGAAGAGACCCAGTACTTC.

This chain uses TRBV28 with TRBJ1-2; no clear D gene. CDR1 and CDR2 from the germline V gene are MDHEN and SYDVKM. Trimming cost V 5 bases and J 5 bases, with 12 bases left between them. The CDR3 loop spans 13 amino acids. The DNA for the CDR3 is TGTGCCAGCAGTCTGGAGGGTGGGTATGGCTACACCTTC. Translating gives CASSLEGGYGYTF.

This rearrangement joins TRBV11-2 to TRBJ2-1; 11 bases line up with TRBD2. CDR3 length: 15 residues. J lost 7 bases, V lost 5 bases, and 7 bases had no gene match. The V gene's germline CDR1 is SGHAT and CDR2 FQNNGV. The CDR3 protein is CASSELAGVENEQFF. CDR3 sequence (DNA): TGTGCCAGCAGCGAACTAGCGGGGGTAGAGAATGAGCAGTTCTTC.

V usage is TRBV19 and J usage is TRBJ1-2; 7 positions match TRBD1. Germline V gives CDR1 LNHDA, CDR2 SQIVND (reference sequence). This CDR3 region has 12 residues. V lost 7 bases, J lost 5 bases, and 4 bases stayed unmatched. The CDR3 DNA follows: TGTGCCAGTATCTCAGGGGGGTATGGCTACACCTTC. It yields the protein CASISGGYGYTF.

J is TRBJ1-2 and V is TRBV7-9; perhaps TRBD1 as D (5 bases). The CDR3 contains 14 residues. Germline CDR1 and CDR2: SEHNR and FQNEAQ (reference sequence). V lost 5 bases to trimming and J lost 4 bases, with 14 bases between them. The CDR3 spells CASSTGTALYGYTF. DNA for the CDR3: TGTGCCAGCAGCACGGGGACGGCTCTCTATGGCTACACCTTC. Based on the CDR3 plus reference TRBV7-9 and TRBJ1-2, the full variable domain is DTGVSQNPRHKITKRGQNVTFRCDPISEHNRLYWYRQTLGQGPEFLTYFQNEAQLEKSRLLSDRFSAERPKGSFSTLEIQRTEQGDSAMYLCASSTGTALYGYTFGSGTRLTVV.

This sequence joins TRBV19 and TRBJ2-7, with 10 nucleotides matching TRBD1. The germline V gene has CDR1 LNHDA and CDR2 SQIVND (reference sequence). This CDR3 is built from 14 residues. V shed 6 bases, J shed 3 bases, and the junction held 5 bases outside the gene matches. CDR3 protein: CASSTGTGDYEQYF. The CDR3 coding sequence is TGTGCCAGTAGCACCGGGACAGGGGACTACGAGCAGTACTTC.

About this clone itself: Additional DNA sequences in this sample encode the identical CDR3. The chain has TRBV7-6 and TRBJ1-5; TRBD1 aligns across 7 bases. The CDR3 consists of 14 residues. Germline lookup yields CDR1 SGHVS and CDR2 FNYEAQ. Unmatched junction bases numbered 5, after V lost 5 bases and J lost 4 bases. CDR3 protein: CASSLRQGNQPQHF. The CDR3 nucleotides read TGTGCCAGCAGCCTCAGACAGGGTAATCAGCCCCAGCATTTT.

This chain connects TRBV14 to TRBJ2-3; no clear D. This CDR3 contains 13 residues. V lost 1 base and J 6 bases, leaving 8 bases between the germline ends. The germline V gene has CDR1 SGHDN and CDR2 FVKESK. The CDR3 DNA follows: TGTGCCAGCAGCCAAGCCGGATCCGATACGCAGTATTTT. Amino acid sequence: CASSQAGSDTQYF.

The CDR3 protein is CASGQGGPDTQYF. CDR3 nucleotides: TGTGCCAGTGGACAGGGGGGTCCAGATACGCAGTATTTT. The chain has TRBV19 and TRBJ2-3, with TRBD1 identical over 10 bases. Germline loops: CDR1 LNHDA, CDR2 SQIVND (reference sequence). CDR3 length equals 13 residues. V lost 8 bases to trimming and J lost 4 bases; unmatched junction nucleotides: 3.

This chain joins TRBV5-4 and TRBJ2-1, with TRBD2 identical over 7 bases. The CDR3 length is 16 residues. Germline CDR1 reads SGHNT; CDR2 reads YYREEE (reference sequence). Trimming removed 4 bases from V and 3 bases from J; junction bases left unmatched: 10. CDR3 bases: TGTGCCAGCAGCCAGGGAGGAAGCGGGAACTACAATGAGCAGTTCTTC. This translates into CASSQGGSGNYNEQFF. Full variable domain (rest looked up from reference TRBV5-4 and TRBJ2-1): ETGVTQSPTHLIKTRGQQVTLRCSSQSGHNTVSWYQQALGQGPQFIFQYYREEENGRGNFPPRFSGLQFPNYSSELNVNALELDDSALYLCASSQGGSGNYNEQFFGPGTRLTVL.

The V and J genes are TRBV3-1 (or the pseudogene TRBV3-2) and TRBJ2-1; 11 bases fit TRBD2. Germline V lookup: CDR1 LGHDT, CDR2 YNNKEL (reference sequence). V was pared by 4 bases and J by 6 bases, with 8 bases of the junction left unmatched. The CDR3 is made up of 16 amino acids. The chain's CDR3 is CASSLVTSGKGNEQFF. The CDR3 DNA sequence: TGTGCCAGCAGCCTCGTGACTAGCGGGAAAGGCAATGAGCAGTTCTTC.

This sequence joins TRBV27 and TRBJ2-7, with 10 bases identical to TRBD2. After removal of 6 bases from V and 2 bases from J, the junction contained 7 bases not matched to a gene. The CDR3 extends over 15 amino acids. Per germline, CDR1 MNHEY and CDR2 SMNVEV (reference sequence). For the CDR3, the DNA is TGTGCCAGCAGCAATCTAGCGGGGGCCACCTACGAGCAGTACTTC. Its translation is CASSNLAGATYEQYF.

The CDR3 loop reads CASSGEGPEAFF. CDR3 DNA sequence: TGCGCCAGCAGCGGCGAGGGGCCTGAAGCTTTCTTT. The rearrangement uses TRBV5-1 and TRBJ1-1; maybe TRBD1 (5 bases). V gave up 4 bases and J gave up 6 bases, with 10 bases separating them. Germline V gives CDR1 SGHRS, CDR2 YFSETQ. The CDR3 runs 12 residues.

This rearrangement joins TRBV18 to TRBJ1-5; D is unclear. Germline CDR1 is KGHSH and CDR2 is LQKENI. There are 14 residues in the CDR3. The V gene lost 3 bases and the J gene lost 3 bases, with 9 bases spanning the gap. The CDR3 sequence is CASSPSSPNQPQHF. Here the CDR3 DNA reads TGTGCCAGCTCACCGAGCAGCCCCAATCAGCCCCAGCATTTT.

CDR3 loop: CASSLSAIGRQETQYF. The CDR3 DNA reads TGCGCCAGCAGCTTGTCTGCCATTGGCAGGCAAGAGACCCAGTACTTC. The gene calls are TRBV5-1 and TRBJ2-5; D unresolved. The CDR3 has 16 amino acids. The germline CDR1 and CDR2 sequences are SGHRS and YFSETQ. V lost 1 base, J lost 2 bases, and 15 bases lay in between. Complete variable domain (other parts from reference TRBV5-1 and TRBJ2-5): KAGVTQTPRYLIKTRGQQVTLSCSPISGHRSVSWYQQTPGQGLQFLFEYFSETQRNKGNFPGRFSGRQFSNSRSEMNVSTLELGDSALYLCASSLSAIGRQETQYFGPGTRLLVL.

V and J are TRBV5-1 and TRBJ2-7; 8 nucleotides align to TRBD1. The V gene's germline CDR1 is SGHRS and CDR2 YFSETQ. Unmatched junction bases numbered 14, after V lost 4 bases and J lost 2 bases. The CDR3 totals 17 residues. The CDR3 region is CASSLLGRQGWTYEQYF. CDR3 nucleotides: TGCGCCAGCAGCCTGCTGGGTCGACAGGGGTGGACCTACGAGCAGTACTTC.